Included here is one TCR beta chain sequence, with context. The antigen is unknown. The data derive from a study of T-cell reconstitution after alpha-beta-depleted transplantation in children. Study-wide findings and caveats: Newly produced T cells mostly provided counts and TCRbeta diversity after one year, as hyperexpanded clones declined. TCRbeta diversity was high at day 60 in some patients (a result of surviving recipient T cells and thymic progenitors). Approximately two months post-transplant, alpha-beta T cells reportedly originated from several hundred expanded graft clones.

Library preparation (for TCRbeta) was performed with unique molecular identifiers. TCRdb ran MiXCR on the PCR reads and lists one entry per CDR3 protein. Found here are some 600,000 distinct CDR3 sequences, 10% to 15% of them singletons; the top ten hold about 2%. CDR1 is LNHDA, CDR2 SQIVND, per germline (reference sequence). The ends lost 3 bases at V and 3 bases at J; junction bases unmatched: 11. The CDR3 loop spans 18 amino acids. Sequences were derived from PBMCs, mostly from graft donor cells, sampled 360 days after TCRalphabeta/CD19-depleted stem cell transplant. This clonotype was obtained from a male patient between 10 and 17 years old who had a stem cell transplant for acute myeloid leukemia, so the T cells may come from the graft donor. This sequence joins TRBV19 and TRBJ2-1, with 10 bases aligning to TRBD2. CDR3 loop: CASSMGASGSWSYNEQFF. The CDR3 DNA reads as TGTGCCAGTAGTATGGGAGCTAGCGGGAGTTGGAGCTACAATGAGCAGTTCTTC. Filled out from reference TRBV19 and TRBJ2-1, the complete variable domain reads DGGITQSPKYLFRKEGQNVTLSCEQNLNHDAMYWYRQDPGQGLRLIYYSQIVNDFQKGDIAEGYSVSREKKESFPLTVTSAQKNPTAFYLCASSMGASGSWSYNEQFFGPGTRLTVL.